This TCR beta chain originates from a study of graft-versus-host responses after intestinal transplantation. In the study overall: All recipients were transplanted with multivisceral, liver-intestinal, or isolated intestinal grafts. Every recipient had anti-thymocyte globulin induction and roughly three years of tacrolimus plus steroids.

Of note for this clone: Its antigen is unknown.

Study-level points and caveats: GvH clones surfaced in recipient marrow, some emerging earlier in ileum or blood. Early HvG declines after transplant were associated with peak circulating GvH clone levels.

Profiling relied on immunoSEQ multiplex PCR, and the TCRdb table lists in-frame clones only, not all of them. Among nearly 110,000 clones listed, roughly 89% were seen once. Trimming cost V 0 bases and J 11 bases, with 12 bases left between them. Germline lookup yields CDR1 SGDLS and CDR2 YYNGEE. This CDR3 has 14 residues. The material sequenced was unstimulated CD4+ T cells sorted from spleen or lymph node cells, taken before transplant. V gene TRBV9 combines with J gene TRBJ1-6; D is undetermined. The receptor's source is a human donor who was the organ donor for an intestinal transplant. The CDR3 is CASSVERAGTPLHF. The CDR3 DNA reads TGTGCCAGCAGCGTAGAGCGTGCGGGAACACCCCTCCACTTT.